Presented here are 22 T cell receptor beta chains from one specimen sequenced in a study of blood T cells in healthy people across ages. Together with a sample-barcoded 5' primer, a J-beta primer mix was included in a second PCR lasting about 6 to 11 cycles. In TCRdb, the 5' RACE reads were re-called with MiXCR into one record per CDR3 protein. The sample lists about 680,000 distinct CDR3 sequences; 45% to 50% were seen once. The sequencing input was blood. These TCRs come from a woman aged 55-69 years in good health.

The chain couples TRBV9 to TRBJ2-1; perhaps TRBD1 as D (6 bases). V lost 0 bases to trimming and J lost 8 bases, with 12 bases between them. Germline V CDR1 and CDR2: SGDLS, YYNGEE. The CDR3 loop spans 14 amino acids. As DNA, the CDR3 is TGTGCCAGCAGCGTAGAATCAGGGGCGGATGAGCAGTTCTTC. It codes for CASSVESGADEQFF. Together with reference TRBV9 and TRBJ2-1, the CDR3 gives the full variable domain: DSGVTQTPKHLITATGQRVTLRCSPRSGDLSVYWYQQSLDQGLQFLIQYYNGEERAKGNILERFSAQQFPDLHSELNLSSLELGDSALYFCASSVESGADEQFFGPGTRLTVL.

The gene calls are TRBV7-2 and TRBJ1-1; D gene uncertain. The V gene's germline CDR1 is SGHTA and CDR2 FQGNSA. Trimming cost V 1 base and J 1 base, with 7 bases left between them. CDR3 length equals 14 residues. CDR3 region: CASSLVFGNTEAFF. DNA for the CDR3: TGTGCCAGCAGCTTAGTTTTTGGGAACACTGAAGCTTTCTTT.

This clonotype has only a few counts. This rearrangement joins TRBV5-8 to TRBJ2-1; 9 positions agree with TRBD1. CDR1 is SGHTS and CDR2 is YDEGEE in the germline V gene. V dropped 5 bases and J dropped 1; count of bases not matched to a gene: 7. The CDR3 totals 16 residues. The CDR3 spells CASRATGGLSYNEQFF. The CDR3, as DNA: TGTGCCAGCAGGGCGACAGGGGGTTTATCCTACAATGAGCAGTTCTTC.

Only a few counts were recorded for this clonotype. The J gene is TRBJ2-1, the V gene TRBV7-2, with TRBD2 identical over 11 bases. The CDR3 consists of 17 residues. Germline-derived CDR1 and CDR2 are SGHTA and FQGNSA. After removal of 3 bases from V and 0 bases from J, the junction contained 4 bases not matched to a gene. For the CDR3, the DNA is TGTGCCAGCAGCTTTCCGGGACTAGCGGACTCCTACAATGAGCAGTTCTTC. Protein product: CASSFPGLADSYNEQFF.

V is TRBV5-1 and J is TRBJ1-4, with D unresolved. V lost 2 bases, J lost 8 bases, and 13 bases lay in between. CDR1 and CDR2 from the germline V gene are SGHRS and YFSETQ. This CDR3 region has 14 residues. The CDR3 sequence: CASSLTTVREKLFF. The CDR3 nucleotides read TGCGCCAGCAGCTTAACGACCGTCCGCGAAAAACTGTTTTTT.

V and J are TRBV10-2 and TRBJ2-3; D possibly matches TRBD1 or TRBD2 (5 bases each). The V and J ends lost 6 bases and 1 base respectively, with 8 bases between them. The CDR3 runs 13 residues. Germline lookup yields CDR1 WSHSY and CDR2 SAAADI. The CDR3 loop is CASRGDGTDTQYF. The CDR3 DNA follows: TGCGCCAGCAGGGGGGACGGCACAGATACGCAGTATTTT.

The CDR3 DNA reads TGTGCCAGCAGCCGGATGAAGGGCTGGAATGAGCAGTTCTTC. Its protein product is CASSRMKGWNEQFF. V gene TRBV11-2 combines with J gene TRBJ2-1; D is unclear. This CDR3 is built from 14 residues. Germline V lookup: CDR1 SGHAT, CDR2 FQNNGV. The germline V and J ends were trimmed by 5 bases and 7 bases, with 15 bases remaining between them.

V and J are TRBV4-1 and TRBJ2-5; 9 bases line up with TRBD2. With 3 bases clipped from V and 11 bases from J, the junction kept 13 bases outside the gene matches. Germline-derived CDR1 and CDR2 are MGHRA and YSYEKL. CDR3 length equals 15 residues. This chain's CDR3 is CASSQALAGVVEQYF. The CDR3 DNA reads TGCGCCAGCAGCCAGGCTTTAGCGGGAGTCGTTGAGCAGTACTTC.

This clonotype was seen at least ten times. This chain links TRBV4-3 with TRBJ1-4; D possibly corresponds to TRBD1 (5 bases). Per germline, CDR1 LGHNA and CDR2 YSLEER. V was shortened by 1 base and J by 5 bases, with 20 bases between the two germline ends. The CDR3 length is 18 residues. Here the CDR3 reads CASSQAGASSGRNEKLFF. CDR3 bases: TGCGCCAGCAGCCAAGCCGGGGCCTCGTCCGGTAGGAATGAAAAACTGTTTTTT.

This chain uses TRBV7-9 with TRBJ2-7; 11 bases are shared with TRBD2. V dropped 3 bases and J dropped 5; count of bases not matched to a gene: 6. Per the germline V gene, CDR1 is SEHNR and CDR2 is FQNEAQ (reference sequence). The CDR3 length is 15 residues. The DNA for the CDR3 is TGTGCCAGCAGCTTCACTAGCGGGAGCTTCAACGAGCAGTACTTC. It translates to CASSFTSGSFNEQYF. The whole variable domain, filled in from reference TRBV7-9 and TRBJ2-7, reads DTGVSQNPRHKITKRGQNVTFRCDPISEHNRLYWYRQTLGQGPEFLTYFQNEAQLEKSRLLSDRFSAERPKGSFSTLEIQRTEQGDSAMYLCASSFTSGSFNEQYFGPGTRLTVT.

This clonotype has just a few counts. The chain has TRBV3-1 and TRBJ2-1; 8 bases line up with TRBD2. The CDR3 has 15 amino acids. The V gene's germline CDR1 is LGHDT and CDR2 YNNKEL (reference sequence). V dropped 1 base and J dropped 15; count of bases not matched to a gene: 14. The CDR3 DNA reads as TGTGCCAGCAGCCAAGTTACAACTAGACGGGAGGGCGTGTTCTTC. It translates to CASSQVTTRREGVFF.

Regarding this clonotype: A read error is possible here, since a much larger clone lies one base away. V gene TRBV6-6 combines with J gene TRBJ1-2, with D perhaps TRBD1 (5 bases). The V gene's germline CDR1 is MNHNY and CDR2 SVGAGI (reference sequence). This CDR3 region has 16 residues. The CDR3 DNA reads as TGTGCCTGCAGTAAGACAGCGACCGATTCTAACTATGGCTACACCTTC. Amino acids: CACSKTATDSNYGYTF.

V gene TRBV6-5 combines with J gene TRBJ2-7; D is perhaps TRBD1 (5 bases). The CDR3 has 16 residues. In germline, CDR1 is MNHEY, CDR2 SVGAGI. V was clipped by 5 bases and J by 2 bases, with 19 bases between them. The CDR3 here is CASSPAQGSKTYEQYF. In DNA, the CDR3 is TGTGCCAGCAGTCCAGCTCAGGGTTCGAAGACCTACGAGCAGTACTTC.

This clonotype was found a few times. This rearrangement joins TRBV28 to TRBJ1-1; D not certain. V was shortened by 7 bases and J by 12 bases, with 18 bases between the two germline ends. The CDR3 consists of 12 residues. Germline V gives CDR1 MDHEN, CDR2 SYDVKM. The chain's CDR3 is CASTLAGLRTFF. The DNA of the CDR3 is TGTGCCAGCACCCTCGCGGGTCTCAGGACTTTCTTT.

The V and J genes are TRBV6-2 or TRBV6-3 and TRBJ2-1; the D is unclear. Germline CDR1 reads MNHEY; CDR2 reads SVGEGT. V lost 7 bases, J lost 4 bases, and 11 bases lay in between. This CDR3 comprises 13 residues. The CDR3 DNA is TGTGCCAGCAACGATTACGTGTACAATGAGCAGTTCTTC. It is translated as CASNDYVYNEQFF.

A single count supports this clonotype. The chain has TRBV29-1 and TRBJ1-1; TRBD1 might be the D (6 bases). Germline values: CDR1 SQVTM, CDR2 ANQGSEA. V lost 3 bases and J lost 4, with 15 bases in between. The length of the CDR3 is 14 residues. CDR3 bases: TGCAGCGTTGACAATCGGGGCAGGGGCACTGAAGCTTTCTTT. Its protein product is CSVDNRGRGTEAFF.

This chain links TRBV28 with TRBJ2-3; a possible D gene is TRBD1 (6 bases). This CDR3 spans 14 amino acids. Germline-derived CDR1 and CDR2 are MDHEN and SYDVKM. The ends were cut back, 3 bases at V and 8 bases at J, with 15 bases in the middle. CDR3 in amino acids: CASSFTGIAGTQYF. Here the CDR3 DNA reads TGTGCCAGCAGTTTTACAGGGATCGCAGGTACGCAGTATTTT.

V gene TRBV10-3 combines with J gene TRBJ2-7; 11 nucleotides align to TRBD2. The CDR3 runs 14 residues. The V gene's germline CDR1 is ENHRY and CDR2 SYGVKD. V lost 6 bases and J lost 7; bases outside the gene matches: 8. The CDR3 DNA follows: TGTGCCATCAGGACTAGCGGGAATAGGGATGAGCAGTACTTC. Amino acid sequence: CAIRTSGNRDEQYF.

This clonotype was recorded only once. The rearrangement uses TRBV27 and TRBJ2-4; TRBD2 matches at 9 bases. The DNA end is a closer match to TRBJ2-7, so the J assignment may be wrong. This CDR3 has 14 residues. Per the germline V gene, CDR1 is MNHEY and CDR2 is SMNVEV (reference sequence). Here the CDR3 DNA reads TGTGCCAGCAGCTCTAGCGGGATCTCCTACGAGCAGTACTTC. Residues: CASSSSGISYEQYF.

This chain's CDR3 is CSGFRGRGTDTQYF. The CDR3 region has the DNA TGCAGTGGGTTCAGGGGGCGAGGCACAGATACGCAGTATTTT. This chain uses TRBV20-1 with TRBJ2-3, with 8 bases identical to TRBD1. The ends lost 7 bases at V and 1 base at J; junction bases unmatched: 7. Germline values: CDR1 DFQATT, CDR2 SNEGSKA (reference sequence). The CDR3 is made up of 14 amino acids.

This clonotype was found a few times. The V and J genes are TRBV12-3 or TRBV12-4 and TRBJ2-5; 8 bases match TRBD1. The better agreement between TRBJ2-7 and the DNA end casts doubt on the J call. The length of the CDR3 is 14 residues. The CDR3 reads CASSAGTGPYEQYF. CDR3 bases: TGTGCCAGCAGTGCCGGGACAGGTCCCTACGAGCAGTACTTC.

Comments on this clonotype: Germline is not matched at one junction end, which may reflect a read error. The rearrangement uses TRBV7-2 and TRBJ2-1; 8 bases are a match to TRBD2. Looked up from germline, CDR1 is SGHTA and CDR2 is FQGNSA. CDR3 size: 16 residues. The CDR3 DNA is TGTGCCGGCAGCTTAGATTCGGGGGGGGCCTACAATGAGCAGTTCTTC. It encodes CAGSLDSGGAYNEQFF.